This record concerns one TCR beta chain sequence. What it recognizes is unknown. This entry is derived from a study of T cells in localized non-small cell lung cancer. Study conclusions and caveats: Only one tumor region went through sequencing, so heterogeneity may still be there.

V was pared by 6 bases and J by 6 bases, with 9 bases between. Germline assignment: CDR1 MDHEN and CDR2 SYDVKM. This CDR3 has 12 residues. The data were produced by immunoSEQ multiplex PCR, yet TCRdb's version contains in-frame clones alone and is incomplete. The sample holds fewer than 95,000 clones, approximately 90% seen once. This receptor was identified in a woman between 35 and 70 years old with stage II squamous cell lung carcinoma. The chain employs TRBV28 and TRBJ1-5; TRBD1 might be the D (5 bases). Sample: PBMCs, taken before any cancer treatment. DNA of the CDR3: TGTGCCAGCAGGGAGGGGTTTCAGCCCCAGCATTTT. It codes for CASREGFQPQHF.